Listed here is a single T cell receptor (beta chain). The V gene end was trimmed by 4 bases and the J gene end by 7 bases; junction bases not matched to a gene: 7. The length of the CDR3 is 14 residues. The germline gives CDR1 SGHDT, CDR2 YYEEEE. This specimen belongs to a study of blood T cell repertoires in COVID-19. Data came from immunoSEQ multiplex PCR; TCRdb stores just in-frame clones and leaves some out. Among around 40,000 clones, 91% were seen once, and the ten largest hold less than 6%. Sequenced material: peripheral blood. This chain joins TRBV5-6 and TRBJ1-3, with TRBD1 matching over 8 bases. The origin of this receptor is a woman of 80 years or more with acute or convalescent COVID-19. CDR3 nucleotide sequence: TGTGCCAGCAGCCCGGACAGGGTCGGGAACACCATATATTTT. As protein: CASSPDRVGNTIYF.